Each of the 2 T cell receptor beta chains below was sequenced from the same sample in a study of shared clonotypes between healthy human individuals (dated by TCRdb to 2020 to 2022). To prepare the library, the immunoSEQ multiplex PCR assay was applied. Not all clones reach the TCRdb copy of this immuneACCESS table, which keeps in-frame sequences only. Checked studies attribute under half of the gap to unresolved V genes and leave the rest unexplained. For this sample the table gives about 2.5 million clones, of which about nine tenths were detected only once. The ten largest clones capture 0.3% to 0.4% of the sample. Sequenced material: naive CD4+ T cells from PBMCs. This specimen's cell subset or site label, interpreted: CD45RA+ positively selected. The receptors were sampled from a man in his late teens or twenties in good health. Some clones in this sample may be carry-over from other donors' samples.

This clone was recorded once. The gene calls are TRBV18 and TRBJ2-3; D is unresolved. The CDR3 runs to 16 residues. CDR1 is KGHSH and CDR2 is LQKENI in the germline V gene. Between the trimmed V and J ends, which lost 2 bases and 3 bases, there was a span of 15 bases. CDR3: CASSPTVLRGTDTQYF. Written as DNA, the CDR3 is TGTGCCAGCTCACCAACGGTCTTGCGAGGTACAGATACGCAGTATTTT.

For this clone: The sample has other DNA sequences that encode this CDR3 too. V usage is TRBV11-3 and J usage is TRBJ2-5; no clear D. Germline assignment: CDR1 SGHNT and CDR2 YENEEA. Trimming left V 3 bases short and J 7 bases short, with 9 bases between. CDR3 length: 12 amino acids. The CDR3 spells CASSLSGGTQYF. CDR3 bases: TGTGCCAGCAGCTTGAGTGGTGGGACCCAGTACTTC.